A selection of T cell receptor beta chains follows, all from one sample in a study of blood T cell repertoires in COVID-19. Produced via immunoSEQ multiplex PCR; TCRdb's table is partial and in-frame only. The sample has about 670,000 clones, around 90% seen once. The sequenced sample was peripheral blood. These TCRs come from a woman younger than 30 with acute or convalescent COVID-19. Each CDR3 is given with its conserved first and last residue. Fields, in order: D gene, clone size, V gene, CDR3 length, J gene, CDR3 protein, CDR3 DNA. The D gene is left open where the match is weak. Clone size is given for some rows only: seen once, a few or many times, or a class if the clone is expanded.

-,-,TRBV9,14,TRBJ1-3,CASSSEAFGNTIYF,TGTGCCAGCAGCTCCGAGGCGTTTGGAAACACCATATATTTT
TRBD1,once,TRBV4-3,13,TRBJ1-2,CASSHRTGSGYTF,TGCGCCAGCAGCCATAGGACAGGCAGTGGCTACACCTTC
-,few,TRBV6-5,15,TRBJ1-1,CASTPPLGGFTEAFF,TGTGCCAGCACCCCCCCCCTGGGAGGTTTCACTGAAGCTTTCTTT
-,-,TRBV7-6,16,TRBJ1-6,CASSLRGGRGNSPLHF,TGTGCCAGCAGCTTACGAGGGGGTAGAGGGAATTCACCCCTCCACTTT
-,-,TRBV6-5,13,TRBJ1-3,CAATGPLGNTIYF,TGTGCCGCTACAGGGCCCCTCGGAAACACCATATATTTT
TRBD1,-,TRBV27,14,TRBJ1-1,CASSLRTGDTEAFF,TGTGCCAGCAGTTTACGGACAGGGGACACTGAAGCTTTCTTT
TRBD1,-,TRBV10-1,15,TRBJ1-5,CANNRGLYSNQPQHF,TGCGCCAACAACAGGGGGCTCTATAGCAATCAGCCCCAGCATTTT
TRBD1,-,TRBV7-9,13,TRBJ1-2,CASSIGQGWGYTF,TGTGCCAGCAGCATAGGACAGGGATGGGGCTACACCTTC
-,-,TRBV15,14,TRBJ2-1,CATTGDGRQHEQFF,TGTGCCACCACGGGGGATGGGAGGCAGCATGAGCAGTTCTTC
-,-,TRBV5-3,15,TRBJ1-1,CARSPTGGLDTEAFF,TGTGCCAGAAGCCCTACCGGGGGGTTGGACACTGAAGCTTTCTTT
-,-,TRBV4-2,15,TRBJ1-1,CASSQEVRLNTEAFF,TGTGCCAGCAGCCAAGAGGTCCGGTTGAACACTGAAGCTTTCTTT
-,-,TRBV15,13,TRBJ1-4,CATSRDREGKLFF,TGTGCCACCAGCAGAGACAGGGAAGGAAAACTGTTTTTT
TRBD1,-,TRBV5-1,16,TRBJ1-1,CASSLASGQGATEAFF,TGCGCCAGCAGCTTAGCCTCGGGACAGGGGGCCACTGAAGCTTTCTTT
-,-,TRBV9,15,TRBJ1-6,CASSTATSYNSPLHF,TGTGCCAGCAGCACAGCAACCTCCTATAATTCACCCCTCCACTTT
-,-,TRBV6-5,15,TRBJ2-6,CASKEGSSGANVLTF,TGTGCCAGCAAGGAGGGGTCCTCTGGGGCCAACGTCCTGACTTTC
-,-,TRBV20-1,15,TRBJ2-7,CSASPIQGDINEQYF,TGCAGTGCTAGTCCGATACAGGGTGATATCAACGAGCAGTACTTC
-,-,TRBV30,12,TRBJ2-1,CAWSVLGGEQFF,TGTGCCTGGAGTGTACTAGGAGGTGAGCAGTTCTTC
-,-,TRBV4-3,14,TRBJ1-5,CASSQGGASQPQHF,TGCGCCAGCAGCCAGGGGGGGGCGAGTCAGCCCCAGCATTTT
-,-,TRBV12-3/TRBV12-4,13,TRBJ1-2,CASSPRGFSGYTF,TGTGCCAGCAGTCCCAGGGGATTTAGCGGCTACACCTTC
-,-,TRBV7-2,18,TRBJ2-3,CASSPITSNDPFTDTQYF,TGTGCCAGCAGCCCTATAACTAGCAACGACCCCTTCACAGATACGCAGTATTTT
TRBD1,-,TRBV5-4,14,TRBJ1-1,CASSSSLTGGEAFF,TGTGCCAGCAGCTCTTCCCTCACAGGGGGGGAAGCTTTCTTT
-,-,TRBV19,13,TRBJ1-5,CASSGGGHQPQHF,TGTGCCAGTAGTGGGGGGGGTCATCAGCCCCAGCATTTT
-,-,TRBV20-1,10,TRBJ2-3,CSAQEDTQYF,TGCAGTGCTCAGGAAGATACGCAGTATTTT
TRBD2,-,TRBV2,15,TRBJ2-5,CASSRLAGGQETQYF,TGTGCCAGCAGTCGACTAGCGGGGGGGCAAGAGACCCAGTACTTC
-,few,TRBV30,16,TRBJ1-5,CAWSVWAGDGNQPQHF,TGTGCCTGGAGTGTATGGGCAGGGGACGGCAATCAGCCCCAGCATTTT
-,-,TRBV5-1,14,TRBJ2-3,CASSLVGLTDTQYF,TGCGCCAGCAGCTTGGTGGGGCTCACAGATACGCAGTATTTT
-,-,TRBV7-9,14,TRBJ2-5,CASSPPDTQETQYF,TGTGCCAGCAGTCCACCCGACACACAAGAGACCCAGTACTTC
TRBD1,-,TRBV25-1,18,TRBJ1-1,CASSSPGTGRASGTEAFF,TGTGCCAGCAGTTCACCCGGGACAGGGAGGGCTTCAGGCACTGAAGCTTTCTTT
-,-,TRBV6-5,16,TRBJ1-6,CASSYGSLWTNSPLHF,TGTGCCAGCAGTTATGGGAGTCTATGGACCAATTCACCCCTCCACTTT